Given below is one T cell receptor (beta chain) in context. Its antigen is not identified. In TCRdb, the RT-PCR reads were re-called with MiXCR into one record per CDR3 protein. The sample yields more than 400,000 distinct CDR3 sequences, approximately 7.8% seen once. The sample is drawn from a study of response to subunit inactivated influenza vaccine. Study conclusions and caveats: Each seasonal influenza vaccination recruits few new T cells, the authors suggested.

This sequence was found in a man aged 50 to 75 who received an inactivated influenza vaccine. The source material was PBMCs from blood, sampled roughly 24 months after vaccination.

CDR3 in DNA: TGTGCCAGCAGCTCTGGGTATACAAGGTACGAGCAGTACTTC. Encoded protein: CASSSGYTRYEQYF. J is TRBJ2-7 and V is TRBV12-3 or TRBV12-4; D unclear. V was clipped by 6 bases and J by 4 bases, with 16 bases between them. The CDR3 runs 14 residues.